The source of this T cell receptor beta chain is a study of PD-1 blockade in mismatch repair-deficient tumors. Measured with immunoSEQ multiplex PCR; TCRdb has only the in-frame clones, and not every one. The data contain approximately 13,000 clones, around 86% of them seen just once; the ten biggest clones take up less than 5%. Time point here: 10-day in vitro stimulation with candidate neoantigen peptide 6. Remarks on this clone: Antigen: not known.

V lost 0 bases to trimming and J lost 3 bases, with 12 bases between them. The germline V gene has CDR1 SGDLS and CDR2 YYNGEE. The CDR3 extends over 15 amino acids. The receptor's source is an adult with mismatch repair-deficient cancer. The V and J genes are TRBV9 and TRBJ1-1; D gene unclear. This material consisted of cells cultured in vitro, taken from a patient treated with pembrolizumab. CDR3 loop: CASSVGPVLYTEAFF. The CDR3 DNA sequence: TGTGCCAGCAGCGTAGGCCCAGTCTTATACACTGAAGCTTTCTTT.